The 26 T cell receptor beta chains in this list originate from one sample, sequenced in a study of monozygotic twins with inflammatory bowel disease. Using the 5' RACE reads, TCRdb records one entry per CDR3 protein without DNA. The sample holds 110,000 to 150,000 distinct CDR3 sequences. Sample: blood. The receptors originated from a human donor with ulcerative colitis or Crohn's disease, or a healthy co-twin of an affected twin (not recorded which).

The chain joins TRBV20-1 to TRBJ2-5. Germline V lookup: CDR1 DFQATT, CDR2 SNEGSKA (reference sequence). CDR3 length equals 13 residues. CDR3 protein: CSASEDGEETQYF.

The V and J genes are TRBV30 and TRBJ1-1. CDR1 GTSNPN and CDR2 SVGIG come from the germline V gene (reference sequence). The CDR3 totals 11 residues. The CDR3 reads CALGMNTEAFF.

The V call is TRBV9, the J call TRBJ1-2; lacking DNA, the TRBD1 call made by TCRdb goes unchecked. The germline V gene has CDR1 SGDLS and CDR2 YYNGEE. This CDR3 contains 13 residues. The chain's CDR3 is CASSVLRASGYTF.

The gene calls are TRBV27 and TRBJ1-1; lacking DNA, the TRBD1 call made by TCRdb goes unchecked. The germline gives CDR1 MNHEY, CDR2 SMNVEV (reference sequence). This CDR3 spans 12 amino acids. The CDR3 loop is CASKKDPLEAFF.

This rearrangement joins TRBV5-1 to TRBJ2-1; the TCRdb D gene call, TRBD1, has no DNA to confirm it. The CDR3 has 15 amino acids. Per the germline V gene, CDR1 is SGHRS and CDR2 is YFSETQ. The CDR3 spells CASSPGQIPSDEQFF.

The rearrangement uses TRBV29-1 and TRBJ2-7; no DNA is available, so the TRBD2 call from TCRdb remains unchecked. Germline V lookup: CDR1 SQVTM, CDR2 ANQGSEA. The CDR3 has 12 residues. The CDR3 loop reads CSAITSPYEQYF.

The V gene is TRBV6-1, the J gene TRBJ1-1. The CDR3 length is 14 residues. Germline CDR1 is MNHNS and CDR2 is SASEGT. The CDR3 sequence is CASSDRAANTEAFF.

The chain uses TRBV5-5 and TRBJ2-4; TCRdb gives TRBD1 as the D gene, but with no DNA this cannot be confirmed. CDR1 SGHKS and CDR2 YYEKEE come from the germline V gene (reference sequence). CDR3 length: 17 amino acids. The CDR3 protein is CASSFPMLGGGKNIQYF. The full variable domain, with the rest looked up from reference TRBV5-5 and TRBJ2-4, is DAGVTQSPTHLIKTRGQQVTLRCSPISGHKSVSWYQQVLGQGPQFIFQYYEKEERGRGNFPDRFSARQFPNYSSELNVNALLLGDSALYLCASSFPMLGGGKNIQYFGAGTRLSVL.

CDR3: CAWMRGRNTEAFF. V usage is TRBV30 and J usage is TRBJ1-1; with no DNA, the TCRdb D assignment of TRBD1 cannot be verified. The CDR3 sequence is 13 residues long. CDR1 and CDR2 from the germline V gene are GTSNPN and SVGIG (reference sequence).

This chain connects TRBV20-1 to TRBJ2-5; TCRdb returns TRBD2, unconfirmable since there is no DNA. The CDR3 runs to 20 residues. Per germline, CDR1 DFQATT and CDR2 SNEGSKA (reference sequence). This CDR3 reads CSAILVPLAGGPYFGETQYF.

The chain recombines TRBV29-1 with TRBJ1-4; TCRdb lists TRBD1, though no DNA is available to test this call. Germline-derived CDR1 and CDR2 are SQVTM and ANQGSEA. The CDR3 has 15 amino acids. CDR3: CSVEDVTGLGEKLFF. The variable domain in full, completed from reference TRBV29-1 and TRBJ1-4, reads SAVISQKPSRDICQRGTSLTIQCQVDSQVTMMFWYRQQPGQSLTLIATANQGSEATYESGFVIDKFPISRPNLTFSTLTVSNMSPEDSSIYLCSVEDVTGLGEKLFFGSGTQLSVL.

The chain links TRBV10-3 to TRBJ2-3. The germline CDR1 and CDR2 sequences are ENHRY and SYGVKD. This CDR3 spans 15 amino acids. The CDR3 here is CAISESSTSTDTQYF.

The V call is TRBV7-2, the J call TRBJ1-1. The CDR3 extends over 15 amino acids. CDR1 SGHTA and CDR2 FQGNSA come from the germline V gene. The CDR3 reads CASSLPINRDTEAFF.

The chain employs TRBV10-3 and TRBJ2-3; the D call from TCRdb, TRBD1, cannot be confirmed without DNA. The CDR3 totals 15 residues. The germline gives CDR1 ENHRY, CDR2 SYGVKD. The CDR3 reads CAISGPGQGTDTQYF.

The CDR3 loop is CASSRDTGPYGYTF. The chain has TRBV7-9 and TRBJ1-2; TCRdb returns TRBD1, unconfirmable since there is no DNA. Germline V CDR1 and CDR2: SEHNR, FQNEAQ (reference sequence). The CDR3 covers 14 residues.

The CDR3 loop is CASSASSYNEQFF. V gene TRBV7-3 combines with J gene TRBJ2-1. This CDR3 is 13 amino acids long. Germline CDR1 SGHTA, CDR2 FQGTGA.

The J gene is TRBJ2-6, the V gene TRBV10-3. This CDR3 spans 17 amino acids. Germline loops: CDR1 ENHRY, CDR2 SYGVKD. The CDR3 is CAISDSGSTSGANVLTF.

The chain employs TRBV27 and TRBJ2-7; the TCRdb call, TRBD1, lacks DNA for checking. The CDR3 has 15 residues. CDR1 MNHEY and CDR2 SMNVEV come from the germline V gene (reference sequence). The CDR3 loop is CASSPSTGGGYEQYF.

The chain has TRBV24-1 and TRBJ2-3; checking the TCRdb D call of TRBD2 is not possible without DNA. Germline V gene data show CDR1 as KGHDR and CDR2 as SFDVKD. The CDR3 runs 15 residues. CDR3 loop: CATSGTSDLTDTQYF.

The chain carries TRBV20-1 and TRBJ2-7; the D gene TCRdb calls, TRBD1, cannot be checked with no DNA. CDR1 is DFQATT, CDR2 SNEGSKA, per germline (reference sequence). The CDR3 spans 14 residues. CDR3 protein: CSARTENSGTEQYF.

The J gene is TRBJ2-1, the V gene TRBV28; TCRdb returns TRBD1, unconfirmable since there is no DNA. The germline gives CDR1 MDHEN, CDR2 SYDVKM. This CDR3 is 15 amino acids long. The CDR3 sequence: CASLEGDNSYNEQFF. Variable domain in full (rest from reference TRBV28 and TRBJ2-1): DVKVTQSSRYLVKRTGEKVFLECVQDMDHENMFWYRQDPGLGLRLIYFSYDVKMKEKGDIPEGYSVSREKKERFSLILESASTNQTSMYLCASLEGDNSYNEQFFGPGTRLTVL.

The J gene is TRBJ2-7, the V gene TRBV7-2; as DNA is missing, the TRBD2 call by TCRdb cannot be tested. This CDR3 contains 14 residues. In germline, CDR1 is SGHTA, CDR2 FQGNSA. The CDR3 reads CASSLSPTSGSAYF.

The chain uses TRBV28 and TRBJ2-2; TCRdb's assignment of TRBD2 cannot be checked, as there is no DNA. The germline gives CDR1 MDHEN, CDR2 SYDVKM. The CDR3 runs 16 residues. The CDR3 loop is CASSFITSGFTGELFF.

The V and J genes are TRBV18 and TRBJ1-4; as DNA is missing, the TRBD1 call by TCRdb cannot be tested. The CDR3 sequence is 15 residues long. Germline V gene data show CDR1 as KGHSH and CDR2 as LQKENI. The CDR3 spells CASSPGDRTNEKLFF.

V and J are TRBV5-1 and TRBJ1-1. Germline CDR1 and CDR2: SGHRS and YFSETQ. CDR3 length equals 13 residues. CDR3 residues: CATTEDSSTEAFF.

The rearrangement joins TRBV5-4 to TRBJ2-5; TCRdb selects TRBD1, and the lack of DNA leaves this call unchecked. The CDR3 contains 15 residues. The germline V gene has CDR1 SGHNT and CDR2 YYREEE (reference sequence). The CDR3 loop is CASSLGQGNVETQYF.